The entry below describes one T cell receptor beta chain. This clone was recorded a few times. This receptor's antigen is unknown. No much larger clone exists at a distance of one base, and base qualities are not known. The data belong to a study of blood T cell repertoires in COVID-19 (dated by TCRdb to about 2020). Regarding the study in general: The collaborator samples originated in the United States, Italy and Spain and spanned the acute and convalescent phases of COVID-19. Where HLA class I and class II types were available, the types were taken from metadata supplied by the sample provider, not from assay-based typing. Subjects who had been exposed to COVID-19, were actively infected with it, or had recovered from it provided the deeply sampled blood TCRbeta repertoires that made up the dataset. A freely available public database, intended as a resource for researchers studying the immune response to SARS-CoV-2, is where the repertoires were released. The material from the prospective study consisted of cDNA or gDNA derived from T cells, B-cell-depleted T cells, or PBMCs. The sample metadata nearly always contained a de-identified subject ID, COVID-19 status, age in years and sex. The samples were drawn from the first 160 participants of the ongoing ImmuneRACE study and from 1,254 subjects provided by 6 global collaborators.

There are 16 amino acids in the CDR3, from cysteine to phenylalanine inclusive. The CDR3 DNA has 48 bases and is translated from base 1. From the germline V gene (reference sequence), CDR1 is MNHEY and CDR2 is SMNVEV. At the junction V is shortened by 6 bases and J by 4 bases; bases outside the gene matches: 10. TCRbeta CDR3 regions were amplified from genomic DNA using the immunoSEQ Assay, a bias-controlled multiplex PCR. Under the source paper's analysis protocol: Within the assay, amplification of reference gene primers was used to estimate how many nucleated cells each sample contained. To quantify the absolute abundance of each unique TCRbeta CDR3 rearrangement, sequence reads were collapsed and filtered. Productive Simpson clonality was computed per sample as the square root of Simpson's diversity index over productive rearrangements. TCRdb stores this immuneACCESS table with in-frame sequences only. Part of the clones is absent; in the studies checked, under half of the shortfall reflects unresolved V genes, and no reason is known for the rest. That table is the source of V, J and clone size, and D and trimming were worked out from the DNA. The sample records a few hundred thousand clones, about four fifths of which are singletons. About 3% of the sample belongs to the ten largest clones.

The full study reports these points: Clinical and demographic metadata were provided uncurated, with the amount varying by source and participant.

Participants in the prospective study were enrolled through a virtual design, were aged roughly 18 to 90 years, and lived in 20 to 30 United States geographic areas. In the prospective study, cohorts were assigned on the basis of participant-reported clinical history obtained from a screening survey and a study questionnaire. ImmuneRACE Cohort 3 recovered participants were defined by two consecutive negative NP/OP PCR tests, healthcare professional clearance, or symptom resolution. Mobile phlebotomists in the prospective study collected whole blood, serum and a nasopharyngeal or oropharyngeal swab from every participant. Over an approximately 2-month period, participants in the prospective study had the option of providing additional blood draws and questionnaires. Blood samples from the prospective study were shipped frozen or at room temperature prior to DNA extraction.

The source is a man aged 50 to 60 who had recovered from COVID-19. The sequencing sample was made of PBMCs or T cells enriched from blood (not recorded which). The rearranged segments are TRBV27 and TRBJ2-1; TRBD2 matches 9 bases in the middle. The CDR3 protein is CASRGSGSSSYNEQFF. The DNA sequence is given as TGTGCCAGCAGGGGTAGCGGGAGTAGTTCGTACAATGAGCAGTTCTTC.